Below, one T cell receptor beta chain is given with its context. Its antigen is not yet known. Base quality data are lacking; no much larger clone is found one base away. Peripheral blood CD8+ and CD4+ T cells from healthy donors, Susac syndrome patients and multiple sclerosis patients were profiled by high-throughput TCR beta sequencing. The Susac syndrome patients fulfilled recently defined diagnostic criteria for either definite or probable disease. CD8+ TEMRA cells were enriched by FACS, while bulk CD8+ and CD4+ T cells were purified by magnetic negative isolation. Blood was drawn into EDTA tubes, processed within 24 hours, and PBMCs were isolated by density gradient centrifugation. PBMCs intended for TCR sequencing were frozen in liquid nitrogen and were later thawed in a 37 degrees C water bath. Purity of sorted or isolated CD4+, CD8+ and CD8+ TEMRA cells was at least 90%. RNA was extracted using the RNeasy kit, and roughly 0.45 to 1 microgram was reverse transcribed with random hexamers. TCR beta CDR3 regions were amplified with the immunoSEQ multiplex PCR assay covering 54 Vbeta and 13 Jbeta segments. Bias from PCR amplification was corrected by using a synthetic template baseline for primer optimization and for computational correction. Processing in the source paper ran as follows. Reads were annotated to V, D and J genes per IMGT and analyzed with immunoSEQ Analyzer, keeping only productive sequences. Clonality was calculated as one minus the Shannon entropy normalized by log2 of the number of productive unique sequences. Public and private clones were assessed among the 100 most prevalent clones of each patient and control. Clones were defined as Susac-specific if absent from the healthy and MS cohorts, from around 1,100 published viral clones and from other ImmuneACCESS disease sequences. In TCRdb, the public reads were trimmed at Q25 with fastp and aligned with MiXCR, with productive beta chains retained. Every CDR3 protein is listed once, alongside the most common genes and DNA of its rows. The V and J calls and clone size come from TCRdb's table, not from the authors' own analysis. For this sample the table gives over 150,000 distinct CDR3 sequences, of which just under 95% were detected only once. The top ten hold more than 0.08% of the sample.

The CDR3 has 16 amino acids, counting the end cysteine and phenylalanine. Here the CDR3 DNA is all that survives: 48 bases in frame from base 1. Sequences MGHDK (CDR1) and SYGVNS (CDR2) are obtained from the germline V gene. The V end loses 3 bases and the J end loses 9 bases, and a stretch of 21 bases separates them. These data originate in a study of CD8 T cells in Susac syndrome (dated by TCRdb to about 2019). General notes on the study: Of the Susac syndrome patients who were sequenced, roughly 6 had clinically active disease and about eight were in clinical remission. At the time of blood withdrawal, Susac syndrome patients were either therapy-naive, taking corticosteroids (with some also receiving IVIg), or on IVIg alone. Repertoire sequencing was used to test whether CD8+ T cell activation and differentiation in Susac syndrome was antigen driven.

The paper as a whole reports these results and caveats: No clonal expansion was detected in the CD4+ T cell repertoire of Susac syndrome patients. The TCR sequencing and HLA analysis was acknowledged to have included a relatively small number of individuals.

Material for sequencing was CD4+ T cells from PBMCs. The sequence joins TRBV25-1 to TRBJ2-1; the best D guess is TRBD2, with 6 bases matching. The clonotype comes from a human donor with Susac syndrome. The CDR3 is CASSDLAKSSGGEQFF. The nucleotide sequence reads as follows: TGTGCCAGCAGTGACCTAGCGAAATCAAGTGGTGGTGAGCAGTTCTTC.